The 24 T cell receptor beta chains below were found in one sample sequenced in a study of blood T cell repertoires in COVID-19. Libraries were prepared by immunoSEQ multiplex PCR; TCRdb keeps only in-frame clonotypes and omits some of them. The table lists more than 130,000 clones, roughly 90% of them singletons. Sequences were obtained from peripheral blood. These TCRs come from a man aged 50 to 60 with active or convalescent COVID-19.

This clone appeared a single time. The chain couples TRBV5-5 to TRBJ2-5; tentative D call: TRBD2 (6 bases). V shed 4 bases and J shed 3 bases, with 16 bases lying between them. The CDR3 has 15 residues. CDR1 and CDR2 from the germline V gene are SGHKS and YYEKEE (reference sequence). CDR3 in amino acids: CASSGIGGNKETQYF. CDR3 DNA sequence: TGTGCCAGCAGCGGGATCGGAGGGAACAAAGAGACCCAGTACTTC.

This sequence joins TRBV28 and TRBJ1-3; D gene uncertain. Germline V gene sequence: CDR1 MDHEN, CDR2 SYDVKM. The CDR3 has 11 amino acids. V was pared by 4 bases and J by 10 bases, with 8 bases between. This CDR3 is CASSSAFTIYF. The CDR3, as DNA: TGTGCCAGCAGTTCCGCGTTTACCATATATTTT.

The genes are TRBV24-1 and TRBJ2-5; 8 bases are a match to TRBD1. With V trimmed by 5 bases and J by 4 bases, 8 bases remained unmatched. The CDR3 sequence is 15 residues long. Germline V gene lookup returns CDR1 KGHDR and CDR2 SFDVKD. The DNA of the CDR3 is TGTGCCACCAGTGGGCCAGGACAGGGTCGAGAGACCCAGTACTTC. As protein: CATSGPGQGRETQYF.

The chain has TRBV5-1 and TRBJ1-2; 9 bases agree with TRBD1. CDR3 length equals 15 residues. V lost 4 bases, J lost 4 bases, and 8 bases stayed unmatched. Germline CDR1 reads SGHRS; CDR2 reads YFSETQ. The CDR3 sequence is CASSLSPGQGYGYTF. Here the CDR3 DNA reads TGCGCCAGCAGCCTGTCTCCGGGACAGGGCTATGGCTACACCTTC.

The chain is built from TRBV5-1 and TRBJ2-5; TRBD2 aligns across 12 bases. CDR3 length equals 15 residues. The V gene end was trimmed by 4 bases and the J gene end by 4 bases; junction bases not matched to a gene: 5. CDR1 is SGHRS and CDR2 is YFSETQ in the germline V gene. CDR3 amino acids: CASSILLAGGETQYF. Written as DNA, the CDR3 is TGCGCCAGCAGCATCCTACTAGCGGGAGGAGAGACCCAGTACTTC.

J is TRBJ1-4 and V is TRBV19; D gene unclear. This CDR3 is built from 13 residues. In germline, CDR1 is LNHDA, CDR2 SQIVND (reference sequence). The V end was cut by 7 bases, the J end by 7 bases, with 13 bases between. This chain's CDR3 is CASNSMLREKLFF. For the CDR3, the DNA is TGTGCCAGTAACAGCATGCTACGTGAAAAACTGTTTTTT.

The chain combines TRBV6-5 with TRBJ1-2; 10 nucleotides align to TRBD1. With 6 bases clipped from V and 5 bases from J, the junction kept 6 bases outside the gene matches. CDR1 MNHEY and CDR2 SVGAGI come from the germline V gene. This CDR3 region has 14 residues. CDR3 sequence: CASRTDRGRYGYTF. CDR3 DNA: TGTGCCAGCAGAACGGACAGGGGGAGGTATGGCTACACCTTC.

Here the CDR3 reads CASSPLAGGPSAEQFF. The CDR3 DNA reads TGCGCCAGCAGCCCTTTAGCGGGAGGGCCGTCAGCTGAGCAGTTCTTC. This chain joins TRBV4-1 and TRBJ2-1; 11 nucleotides match TRBD2. The CDR3 has 16 residues. Germline loops: CDR1 MGHRA, CDR2 YSYEKL. With 4 bases clipped from V and 9 bases from J, the junction kept 11 bases outside the gene matches.

The gene calls are TRBV9 and TRBJ1-1; D is uncertain. From germline, CDR1 is SGDLS and CDR2 YYNGEE. The CDR3 sequence is 14 residues long. Deletions cut 3 bases from V and 1 base from J, with 10 bases between. The DNA of the CDR3 is TGTGCCAGCAGCGCAGGACTGACGAACACTGAAGCTTTCTTT. This encodes CASSAGLTNTEAFF.

This chain joins TRBV24-1 and TRBJ1-2; D not resolved. Germline assignment: CDR1 KGHDR and CDR2 SFDVKD. The CDR3 extends over 13 amino acids. Trimming took off 0 bases at V and 6 bases at J, with 7 bases between the two ends. This CDR3 reads CATSDLRTDGYTF. DNA of the CDR3: TGTGCCACCAGTGATTTGCGAACTGATGGCTACACCTTC.

This clone was observed many times. This chain joins TRBV19 and TRBJ2-6; 10 bases align to TRBD2. The germline V gene has CDR1 LNHDA and CDR2 SQIVND (reference sequence). The length of the CDR3 is 19 residues. The trim removed 1 base at V and 2 bases at J, leaving 8 bases unmatched. The CDR3 nucleotides read TGTGCCAGTAGTATAGGGGATAATAGCGGGAGGCCTGGGGCCAACGTCCTGACTTTC. It translates to CASSIGDNSGRPGANVLTF.

The chain is built from TRBV2 and TRBJ1-3; D remains unclear. This CDR3 has 13 residues. Germline loops: CDR1 SNHLY, CDR2 FYNNEI. V dropped 7 bases and J dropped 0 bases, with 7 bases sitting between them. CDR3 DNA sequence: TGTGCCAGCACCCTTAACTCTGGAAACACCATATATTTT. Translated: CASTLNSGNTIYF.

The J gene is TRBJ2-1, the V gene TRBV7-9, with D possibly being TRBD2 (5 bases). Per the germline V gene, CDR1 is SEHNR and CDR2 is FQNEAQ (reference sequence). Trimming removed 6 bases from V and 7 bases from J, with 25 bases in between. CDR3 length: 17 residues. The CDR3 bases are TGTGCCAGCAGGGGAATCGCGAGACCAAACGGGGAGAATGAGCAGTTCTTC. Translated, it gives CASRGIARPNGENEQFF.

The chain uses TRBV18 and TRBJ2-3; 8 bases are shared with TRBD1. V was pared by 4 bases and J by 5 bases, with 2 bases of the junction left unmatched. This CDR3 has 13 residues. The V gene's germline CDR1 is KGHSH and CDR2 LQKENI. The CDR3 DNA follows: TGTGCCAGCTCACAGGGACAGGAAGATACGCAGTATTTT. This codes for CASSQGQEDTQYF.

The V gene is TRBV7-2, the J gene TRBJ1-6; D is ambiguous. V was clipped by 1 base and J by 14 bases, with 9 bases between them. CDR1 is SGHTA, CDR2 FQGNSA, per germline. The CDR3 extends over 12 amino acids. The CDR3 protein is CASSLGLFTLHF. The CDR3 nucleotides are TGTGCCAGCAGCTTAGGACTTTTCACCCTCCACTTT. Combining the CDR3 with reference TRBV7-2 and TRBJ1-6 gives the whole variable domain GAGVSQSPSNKVTEKGKDVELRCDPISGHTALYWYRQSLGQGLEFLIYFQGNSAPDKSGLPSDRFSAERTGGSVSTLTIQRTQQEDSAVYLCASSLGLFTLHFGNGTRLTVT.

The genes are TRBV19 and TRBJ2-7; 7 bases are shared with TRBD1. V shed 3 bases and J 1 base; nucleotides not matched to a gene: 12. CDR3 size: 17 residues. Germline V gene lookup returns CDR1 LNHDA and CDR2 SQIVND (reference sequence). The CDR3 DNA follows: TGTGCCAGTAGTATTAGTTTTGTAGGGACAGCTTCCTACGAGCAGTACTTC. As protein: CASSISFVGTASYEQYF.

V gene TRBV19 combines with J gene TRBJ1-5, with 7 bases identical to TRBD1. The J segment lost 0 bases and the V segment lost 6 bases, leaving 14 bases of the junction unmatched. Germline assignment: CDR1 LNHDA and CDR2 SQIVND (reference sequence). This CDR3 has 18 residues. CDR3 DNA sequence: TGTGCCAGTAGGCCTCGGACAGGCGCTATTAATAGCAATCAGCCCCAGCATTTT. Encoded protein: CASRPRTGAINSNQPQHF.

The chain joins TRBV3-1 (or the pseudogene TRBV3-2) to TRBJ2-7, with TRBD2 matching over 11 bases. Germline trimming cut 4 bases from V and 0 bases from J; bases unmatched to any gene: 2. The CDR3 spans 15 residues. The germline gives CDR1 LGHDT, CDR2 YNNKEL (reference sequence). The DNA of the CDR3 is TGTGCCAGCAGCCCAACTAGCGGGAGCTCCTACGAGCAGTACTTC. It yields the protein CASSPTSGSSYEQYF.

This clone was recorded many times. This sequence joins TRBV7-9 and TRBJ2-7; tentatively, D is TRBD1 (5 bases). This CDR3 has 15 amino acids. Germline CDR1 reads SEHNR; CDR2 reads FQNEAQ (reference sequence). The V and J ends lost 4 bases and 3 bases respectively, with 16 bases between them. The CDR3 DNA follows: TGTGCCAGCAGCTCCCCCCAGGGCAGCCTCTACGAGCAGTACTTC. Its translation is CASSSPQGSLYEQYF. Full variable domain (remainder filled in from reference TRBV7-9 and TRBJ2-7): DTGVSQNPRHKITKRGQNVTFRCDPISEHNRLYWYRQTLGQGPEFLTYFQNEAQLEKSRLLSDRFSAERPKGSFSTLEIQRTEQGDSAMYLCASSSPQGSLYEQYFGPGTRLTVT.

V and J are TRBV25-1 and TRBJ2-5; 10 nucleotides line up with TRBD2. The CDR3 is made up of 12 amino acids. The germline gives CDR1 MGHDK, CDR2 SYGVNS. V was clipped by 11 bases and J by 7 bases; unmatched bases: 7. CDR3 bases: TGTGCCGGGACTAGCGACTGGGGGACCCAGTACTTC. This gives the protein CAGTSDWGTQYF.

This chain links TRBV9 with TRBJ2-1; the match to TRBD2 covers 14 bases. After removal of 0 bases from V and 5 bases from J, the junction contained 1 base not matched to a gene. Germline V CDR1 and CDR2: SGDLS, YYNGEE. The CDR3 is made up of 16 amino acids. The chain's CDR3 is CASSVAGLAGDNEQFF. CDR3 DNA sequence: TGTGCCAGCAGCGTAGCGGGACTAGCGGGAGACAATGAGCAGTTCTTC.

The CDR3: CASSSDRYTEAFF. CDR3 nucleotide sequence: TGTGCCAGCAGTTCAGACAGGTACACTGAAGCTTTCTTT. This chain connects TRBV27 to TRBJ1-1; D may be TRBD1 (6 bases). The CDR3 length is 13 residues. Germline CDR1 MNHEY, CDR2 SMNVEV (reference sequence). Trimming took 4 bases from V and 3 from J, leaving 9 bases between them.

The rearrangement links TRBV2 to TRBJ1-1; D uncertain. Germline V lookup: CDR1 SNHLY, CDR2 FYNNEI. V lost 2 bases and J lost 5, with 9 bases in between. The CDR3 contains 13 residues. The CDR3: CASSELEMTEAFF. DNA for the CDR3: TGTGCCAGCAGTGAACTTGAGATGACTGAAGCTTTCTTT.

The rearrangement uses TRBV7-6 and TRBJ2-2; D is uncertain. The CDR3 length is 13 residues. CDR1 is SGHVS, CDR2 FNYEAQ, per germline. Trimming shortened V by 1 base and J by 4 bases, and 4 bases separated the two germline ends. The CDR3 coding sequence is TGTGCCAGCAGCTTAGGAGGCACCGGGGAGCTGTTTTTT. Translation gives CASSLGGTGELFF.